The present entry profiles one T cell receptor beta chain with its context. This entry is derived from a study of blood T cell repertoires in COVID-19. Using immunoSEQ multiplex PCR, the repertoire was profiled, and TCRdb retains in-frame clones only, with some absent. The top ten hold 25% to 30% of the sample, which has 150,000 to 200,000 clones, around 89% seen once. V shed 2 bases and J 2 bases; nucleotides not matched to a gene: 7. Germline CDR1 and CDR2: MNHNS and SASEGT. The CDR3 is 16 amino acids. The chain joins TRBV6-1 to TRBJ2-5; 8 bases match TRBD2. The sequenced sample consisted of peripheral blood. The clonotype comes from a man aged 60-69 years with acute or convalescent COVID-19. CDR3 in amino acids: CASSEWVGGGQETQYF. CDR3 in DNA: TGTGCCAGCAGTGAATGGGTCGGGGGGGGACAAGAGACCCAGTACTTC.